The source of this T cell receptor beta chain is a study of cytomegalovirus exposure and HLA in healthy donors. Study findings and constraints: Analyzed later, association rates of TCRs varied across HLA loci, with DRB1 most and HLA-C fewest.

Comment on this clone: Its antigen is unidentified.

V lost 2 bases and J lost 8, with 10 bases in between. The length of the CDR3 is 12 residues. Germline V CDR1 and CDR2: GTSNPN, SVGIG (reference sequence). The study ran its PCR with 60 Vbeta and 13 Jbeta primers. Measured with immunoSEQ multiplex PCR; TCRdb has only the in-frame clones, and not every one. Its table records approximately 58,000 clones. Sequenced material: PBMCs. The sequence derives from a woman in her fifties or sixties in good health and CMV-seropositive. The rearrangement links TRBV30 to TRBJ2-1; no clear D gene. The CDR3 DNA is TGTGCCTGGAGTAGAGGCTCTCATGAGCAGTTCTTC. This codes for CAWSRGSHEQFF.